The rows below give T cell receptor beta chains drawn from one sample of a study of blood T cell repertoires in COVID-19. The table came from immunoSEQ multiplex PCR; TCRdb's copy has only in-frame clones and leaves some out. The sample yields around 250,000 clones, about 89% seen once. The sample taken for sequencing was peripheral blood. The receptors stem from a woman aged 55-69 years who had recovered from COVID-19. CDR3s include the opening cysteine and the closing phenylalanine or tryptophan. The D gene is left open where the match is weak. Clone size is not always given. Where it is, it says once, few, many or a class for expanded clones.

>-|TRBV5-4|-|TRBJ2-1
CASSFQGDEQFF
TGTGCCAGCAGCTTTCAAGGGGATGAGCAGTTCTTC
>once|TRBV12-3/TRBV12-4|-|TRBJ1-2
CASSFGAIYGYTF
TGTGCCAGCAGTTTTGGAGCGATCTATGGCTACACCTTC
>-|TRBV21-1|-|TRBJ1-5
CAATSGERDQPQHF
TGTGCCGCCACATCCGGGGAAAGGGATCAGCCCCAGCATTTT
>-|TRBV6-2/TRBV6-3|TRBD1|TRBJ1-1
CASSYTRQGDTEAFF
TGTGCCAGCAGTTACACTAGACAGGGCGACACTGAAGCTTTCTTT
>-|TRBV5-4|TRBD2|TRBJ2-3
CASSSGGLANTDTQYF
TGTGCCAGCAGCTCCGGAGGACTAGCGAACACAGATACGCAGTATTTT
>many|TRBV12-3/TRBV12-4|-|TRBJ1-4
CASSEGWKKLFF
TGTGCCAGCAGTGAGGGTTGGAAAAAACTGTTTTTT
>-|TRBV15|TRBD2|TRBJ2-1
CATRTSGGAYNEQFF
TGTGCCACCAGGACTAGCGGGGGGGCCTACAATGAGCAGTTCTTC
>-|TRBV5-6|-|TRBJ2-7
CASSPDLKGPGDYEQYF
TGTGCCAGCAGCCCGGACTTAAAAGGGCCGGGTGACTACGAGCAGTACTTC
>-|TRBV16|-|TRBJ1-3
CASSQDRHSGNTIYF
TGTGCCAGCAGCCAAGACAGGCACTCTGGAAACACCATATATTTT
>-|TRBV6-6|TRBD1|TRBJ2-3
CASRPATGGNTDTQYF
TGTGCCAGCAGACCCGCGACAGGGGGTAACACAGATACGCAGTATTTT